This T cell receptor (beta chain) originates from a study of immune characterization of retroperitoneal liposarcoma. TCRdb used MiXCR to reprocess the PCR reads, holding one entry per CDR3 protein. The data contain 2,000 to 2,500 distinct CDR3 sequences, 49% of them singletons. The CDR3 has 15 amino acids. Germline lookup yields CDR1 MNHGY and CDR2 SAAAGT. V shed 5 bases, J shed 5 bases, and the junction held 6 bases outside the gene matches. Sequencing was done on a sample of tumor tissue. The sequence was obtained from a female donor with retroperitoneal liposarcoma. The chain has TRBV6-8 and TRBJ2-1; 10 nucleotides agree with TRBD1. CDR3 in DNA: TGTGCCAGCAGTAGAACCGGGACAGGGGACAATGAGCAGTTCTTC. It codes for CASSRTGTGDNEQFF.